These T cell receptor beta chains were read from a single sample in a study of post-analysis software for immune sequencing data. TCRdb reprocessed the PCR reads via MiXCR and lists one record per CDR3 protein. Of about 540,000 distinct CDR3 sequences in the sample, around 31% were seen once. Specimen: blood. The receptors were gathered from a girl aged 2-17 years with multiple sclerosis. Both conserved end residues are part of each CDR3. A D gene is named only where the DNA matches it firmly. Some rows have no size entry. The others give once, few or many, or a class for an expanded clone.

-	19	-	TRBV10-3	TRBJ2-2	CAISDLGLLGNTPTGELFF	TGTGCCATCAGTGATCTCGGGCTGCTCGGAAACACTCCGACCGGGGAGCTGTTTTTT
-	13	-	TRBV19	TRBJ2-5	CASADSYQETQYF	TGTGCCAGTGCGGACAGCTACCAAGAGACCCAGTACTTC
TRBD1	14	few	TRBV7-9	TRBJ1-2	CASSFGQDNYGYTF	TGTGCCAGCAGCTTTGGACAGGACAACTATGGCTACACCTTC
-	15	once	TRBV6-6	TRBJ1-1	CASRRLSAVRAEAFF	TGTGCCAGCAGACGCCTAAGTGCGGTTCGAGCTGAAGCTTTCTTT
TRBD1	14	few	TRBV29-1	TRBJ1-6	CSVQQGAVNSPLHF	TGCAGCGTTCAACAGGGGGCTGTTAATTCACCCCTCCACTTT
-	10	-	TRBV20-1	TRBJ2-3	CSAERDTQYF	TGCAGTGCCGAGAGAGATACGCAGTATTTT
-	13	-	TRBV12-3/TRBV12-4	TRBJ2-4	CASSTGGKNIQYF	TGTGCCAGCAGTACAGGTGGCAAAAACATTCAGTACTTC
TRBD1	15	few	TRBV5-1	TRBJ2-1	CASSLGTGLYNEQFF	TGCGCCAGCAGCTTAGGGACAGGGCTGTACAATGAGCAGTTCTTC
-	13	-	TRBV7-2	TRBJ2-7	CASSLRKSYEQYF	TGTGCCAGCAGCTTACGTAAATCCTACGAGCAGTACTTC
-	15	-	TRBV7-6	TRBJ2-5	CASSFPTGTQETQYF	TGTGCCAGCAGCTTTCCCACCGGGACTCAAGAGACCCAGTACTTC
TRBD1	14	few	TRBV27	TRBJ2-7	CASKIRDSSYEQYF	TGTGCCAGCAAAATCCGGGACAGCTCCTACGAGCAGTACTTC
-	18	-	TRBV15	TRBJ2-1	CATSSQYRVPSSYNEQFF	TGTGCCACCAGCAGCCAGTACAGGGTCCCGAGCTCCTACAATGAGCAGTTCTTC
-	16	-	TRBV7-9	TRBJ2-1	CASSLPDSNSYNEQFF	TGTGCCAGCAGCCTACCGGACAGCAACTCCTACAATGAGCAGTTCTTC
-	13	few	TRBV7-9	TRBJ2-7	CASSSVATYEQYF	TGTGCCAGCAGCTCGGTGGCTACCTACGAGCAGTACTTC
TRBD2	19	-	TRBV29-1	TRBJ2-5	CSVEKFHGLAGGIQETQYF	TGCAGCGTTGAGAAGTTCCATGGACTAGCGGGAGGCATCCAAGAGACCCAGTACTTC
TRBD1	15	few	TRBV11-2	TRBJ2-7	CASSSSGQVTYEQYF	TGTGCCAGCAGCTCCTCTGGACAGGTCACCTACGAGCAGTACTTC
TRBD1	15	-	TRBV7-3	TRBJ1-2	CASSSGTGGRSGYTF	TGTGCCAGCAGCTCCGGGACAGGGGGCCGTAGTGGCTACACCTTC
-	14	few	TRBV6-4	TRBJ2-3	CASSDSGATDTQYF	TGTGCCAGCAGTGACTCAGGGGCGACAGATACGCAGTATTTT
-	12	few	TRBV10-3	TRBJ2-1	CAISETSLEQFF	TGTGCCATCAGTGAGACCTCCTTGGAGCAGTTCTTC
-	12	few	TRBV4-1	TRBJ1-2	CASSHTREGYTF	TGCGCCAGCAGCCATACCCGCGAGGGCTACACCTTC
TRBD2	15	few	TRBV11-1	TRBJ2-3	CASSFTSSGADTQYF	TGTGCCAGCAGCTTCACGTCTAGCGGGGCCGATACGCAGTATTTT
-	10	few	TRBV20-1	TRBJ2-7	CSANSYEQYF	TGCAGTGCTAATAGCTACGAGCAGTACTTC
-	12	-	TRBV6-5	TRBJ1-4	CASRQGSEKLFF	TGTGCCAGCAGACAGGGCAGCGAAAAACTGTTTTTT
-	14	few	TRBV3-1	TRBJ1-2	CASSQETGNYGYTF	TGTGCCAGCAGCCAAGAAACAGGGAACTATGGCTACACCTTC
-	15	-	TRBV19	TRBJ2-7	CASSSPGTADYEQYF	TGTGCCAGTAGTAGTCCCGGGACCGCCGACTACGAGCAGTACTTC
-	14	-	TRBV9	TRBJ1-1	CASSVAQQETEAFF	TGTGCCAGCAGCGTAGCACAACAGGAAACTGAAGCTTTCTTT
-	13	-	TRBV7-2	TRBJ2-7	CASSSRGLAEQYF	TGTGCCAGCAGCTCCAGGGGCTTGGCCGAGCAGTACTTC
-	14	-	TRBV5-1	TRBJ1-2	CASSLAVRADGYTF	TGCGCCAGCAGCTTGGCCGTCAGGGCCGATGGCTACACCTTC
TRBD1	16	few	TRBV29-1	TRBJ1-2	CSVLGGGDRSLYGYTF	TGCAGCGTCCTCGGCGGAGGGGACAGGAGTCTCTATGGCTACACCTTC
-	15	-	TRBV7-9	TRBJ2-5	CASSSLDGIQETQYF	TGTGCCAGCAGCTCGCTAGACGGGATTCAAGAGACCCAGTACTTC
TRBD2	15	-	TRBV25-1	TRBJ2-2	CASRTSGGDTGELFF	TGTGCCAGCAGAACTAGCGGGGGGGACACCGGGGAGCTGTTTTTT
TRBD2	17	-	TRBV20-1	TRBJ2-3	CSARGLAGGQRTDTQYF	TGCAGTGCTAGGGGACTAGCGGGGGGTCAACGCACAGATACGCAGTATTTT
-	16	-	TRBV6-2/TRBV6-3	TRBJ1-1	CASSWDLIGANTEAFF	TGTGCCAGCAGCTGGGACCTAATAGGAGCGAACACTGAAGCTTTCTTT
-	13	-	TRBV6-4	TRBJ2-1	CASSETPYNEQFF	TGTGCCAGCAGTGAGACACCTTACAATGAGCAGTTCTTC
TRBD1	15	-	TRBV20-1	TRBJ1-6	CSASGGQGFWSPLHF	TGCAGTGCTAGTGGCGGACAGGGGTTTTGGTCACCCCTCCACTTT
-	13	once	TRBV27	TRBJ2-7	CASSQRPRETQYF	TGTGCCAGCAGCCAGCGGCCCCGAGAGACGCAGTACTTC
-	15	-	TRBV7-9	TRBJ1-2	CASSLIHRAIRGYTF	TGTGCCAGCAGCTTAATCCACAGGGCCATTAGGGGCTACACCTTC
TRBD2	16	few	TRBV5-1	TRBJ2-3	CASSLMRGSGSNTQYF	TGCGCCAGCAGCTTGATGAGGGGCAGCGGGAGCAATACGCAGTATTTT
-	12	-	TRBV20-1	TRBJ1-5	CSVDSSNQPQHF	TGCAGTGTAGACAGTTCTAATCAGCCCCAGCATTTT
-	14	few	TRBV3-1	TRBJ1-1	CASQPGGLATEAFF	TGTGCCAGTCAGCCTGGGGGGTTGGCCACTGAAGCTTTCTTT
TRBD1	14	few	TRBV3-1	TRBJ2-7	CASSQWDRGNEQYF	TGTGCCAGCAGCCAGTGGGACAGGGGTAACGAGCAGTACTTC
TRBD1	16	-	TRBV12-3/TRBV12-4	TRBJ1-2	CASSFVPGQGAFGYTF	TGTGCCAGCAGTTTTGTTCCGGGACAGGGGGCCTTTGGCTACACCTTC
-	11	-	TRBV10-3	TRBJ2-1	CAIGINNEQFF	TGTGCCATCGGTATAAACAATGAGCAGTTCTTC
TRBD2	16	-	TRBV9	TRBJ2-3	CASSVANGGAADTQYF	TGTGCCAGCAGCGTAGCTAACGGGGGGGCCGCAGATACGCAGTATTTT
-	13	-	TRBV4-1	TRBJ2-6	CASSQGGAEVLTF	TGCGCCAGCAGCCAAGGGGGGGCTGAGGTCCTGACTTTC
-	15	few	TRBV6-1	TRBJ1-2	CASTQGPYSGYGYTF	TGTGCCAGCACTCAAGGGCCGTACAGCGGTTATGGCTACACCTTC
TRBD1	11	-	TRBV29-1	TRBJ2-3	CSGAGGDTQYF	TGCAGCGGCGCAGGGGGAGATACGCAGTATTTT
-	14	few	TRBV6-5	TRBJ2-1	CASSFRNIYNEQFF	TGTGCCAGCAGTTTTCGCAACATCTACAATGAGCAGTTCTTC
-	14	-	TRBV19	TRBJ1-6	CASSLPGSYSPLHF	TGTGCCAGTAGTTTACCGGGATCCTATTCACCCCTCCACTTT
-	16	few	TRBV25-1	TRBJ1-2	CASSECSTDPNYGYTF	TGTGCCAGCAGTGAATGCAGTACGGATCCTAACTATGGCTACACCTTC
TRBD2	15	-	TRBV4-1	TRBJ2-1	CASSIRGVGYNEQFF	TGCGCCAGCAGCATCCGGGGGGTCGGCTACAATGAGCAGTTCTTC
-	13	few	TRBV7-9	TRBJ2-4	CASEGLAKNIQYF	TGTGCCAGCGAGGGGCTAGCCAAAAACATTCAGTACTTC
TRBD1	15	few	TRBV20-1	TRBJ2-5	CSASGYGTGGKEQYF	TGCAGTGCTAGTGGCTACGGGACAGGGGGTAAAGAGCAGTACTTC
TRBD2	15	-	TRBV24-1	TRBJ2-3	CATNGGGESTDTQYF	TGTGCCACCAACGGGGGGGGCGAAAGCACAGATACGCAGTATTTT